The rows below give T cell receptor beta chains drawn from one sample of a study of OX40 agonist ivuxolimab in advanced cancers. Generated by immunoSEQ multiplex PCR, the TCRdb table keeps only in-frame clones and is missing some. The table has roughly 15,000 clones, about four fifths seen once. The sequences come from CD4+ or CD8+ T cells sorted from blood, collected in a trial of the OX40 agonist ivuxolimab. The receptors stem from an adult with an advanced solid tumor such as melanoma, head and neck, liver or kidney cancer. CDR3s include the opening cysteine and the closing phenylalanine or tryptophan. Each record gives: J gene, V gene, CDR3 protein.

J gene: TRBJ2-1
V gene: TRBV2
CDR3 protein: CATRLPSGIFDEQFF

J gene: TRBJ2-1
V gene: TRBV11-3
CDR3 protein: CASSPRQASYNEQFF

J gene: TRBJ2-5
V gene: TRBV6-5
CDR3 protein: CASSYRGRQETQYF

J gene: TRBJ2-1
V gene: TRBV11-1
CDR3 protein: CASSSGEAYNEQFF

J gene: TRBJ2-7
V gene: TRBV7-2
CDR3 protein: CASSLSGGAPYEQYF

J gene: TRBJ2-2
V gene: TRBV28
CDR3 protein: CASSLTSVNTGELFF

J gene: TRBJ1-2
V gene: TRBV4-3
CDR3 protein: CASSQETDYGYTF

J gene: TRBJ2-2
V gene: TRBV6-1
CDR3 protein: CASSFWGSGSGELFF

J gene: TRBJ2-3
V gene: TRBV4-3
CDR3 protein: CASSQAILGTDTQYF

J gene: TRBJ2-7
V gene: TRBV7-6
CDR3 protein: CASSALTSGRFYEQYF

J gene: TRBJ2-2
V gene: TRBV4-1
CDR3 protein: CASSHRTQGRGPPGELFF

J gene: TRBJ2-7
V gene: TRBV9
CDR3 protein: CASSAAGGDFHEQYF

J gene: TRBJ2-2
V gene: TRBV27
CDR3 protein: CASTLTGSSTGELFF

J gene: TRBJ2-7
V gene: TRBV4-3
CDR3 protein: CASSQEPGTSSYEQYF

J gene: TRBJ2-1
V gene: TRBV15
CDR3 protein: CATSNSGGPGEQFF

J gene: TRBJ1-1
V gene: TRBV28
CDR3 protein: CASSLTGGMNTEAFF

J gene: TRBJ2-7
V gene: TRBV4-1
CDR3 protein: CASSQDSGTSPNEQYF

J gene: TRBJ1-1
V gene: TRBV27
CDR3 protein: CASSPGGTEAFF

J gene: TRBJ2-2
V gene: TRBV7-9
CDR3 protein: CASTSDWTVNTGELFF

J gene: TRBJ2-7
V gene: TRBV4-3
CDR3 protein: CASSQGLAGNYEQYF

J gene: TRBJ1-5
V gene: TRBV7-9
CDR3 protein: CASSAQGNQPQHF

J gene: TRBJ2-1
V gene: TRBV7-9
CDR3 protein: CATQSESGGHEQFF

J gene: TRBJ1-1
V gene: TRBV7-2
CDR3 protein: CASSLTTGTPEAFF

J gene: TRBJ2-3
V gene: TRBV27
CDR3 protein: CASSPSGQGSVQYF

J gene: TRBJ2-5
V gene: TRBV29-1
CDR3 protein: CSVGQGQRETQYF

J gene: TRBJ2-7
V gene: TRBV15
CDR3 protein: CATSRGPRGASYEQYF

J gene: TRBJ2-7
V gene: TRBV6-1
CDR3 protein: CASSDPPGEQYF

J gene: TRBJ2-3
V gene: TRBV6-5
CDR3 protein: CASSQPPNTQYF

J gene: TRBJ2-5
V gene: TRBV10-3
CDR3 protein: CAISGTTYQETQYF

J gene: TRBJ2-2
V gene: TRBV9
CDR3 protein: CASDSGANTGELFF

J gene: TRBJ2-7
V gene: TRBV7-8
CDR3 protein: CASSFRQGRYEQYF

J gene: TRBJ1-1
V gene: TRBV7-9
CDR3 protein: CASSLGGQLEAFF

J gene: TRBJ2-7
V gene: TRBV15
CDR3 protein: CATSREAGGPEQYF

J gene: TRBJ2-7
V gene: TRBV5-1
CDR3 protein: CASSWEGYEQYF

J gene: TRBJ2-7
V gene: TRBV7-6
CDR3 protein: CASSLGQFYEQYF

J gene: TRBJ1-4
V gene: TRBV25-1
CDR3 protein: CASSEWGPALGCFF

J gene: TRBJ2-5
V gene: TRBV7-6
CDR3 protein: CASSPGTSQETQYF

J gene: TRBJ2-1
V gene: TRBV9
CDR3 protein: CASSGGTSGHYNEQFF

J gene: TRBJ2-3
V gene: TRBV5-4
CDR3 protein: CASSYPQGAQRDTQYF

J gene: TRBJ2-1
V gene: TRBV14
CDR3 protein: CASSLTWDRAYNEQFF

J gene: TRBJ2-3
V gene: TRBV10-2
CDR3 protein: CASIVDAGTDTQYF

J gene: TRBJ2-1
V gene: TRBV11-3
CDR3 protein: CASSSGLAGVFNNEQFF

J gene: TRBJ2-5
V gene: TRBV6-5
CDR3 protein: CASGWPSGRKETQYF

J gene: TRBJ2-7
V gene: TRBV27
CDR3 protein: CASSLGTLTYEQYF

J gene: TRBJ2-2
V gene: TRBV7-6
CDR3 protein: CASSLDGSVELFF

J gene: TRBJ2-3
V gene: TRBV28
CDR3 protein: CASRTLAASTDTQYF

J gene: TRBJ1-3
V gene: TRBV28
CDR3 protein: CASSHDRTDSGNTIYF

J gene: TRBJ2-2
V gene: TRBV27
CDR3 protein: CASSFSGTGELFF

J gene: TRBJ2-1
V gene: TRBV7-6
CDR3 protein: CASSLFKGQGARNNEQFF

J gene: TRBJ2-2
V gene: TRBV15
CDR3 protein: CATSRERTGQGSSGRTGELFF

J gene: TRBJ1-3
V gene: TRBV28
CDR3 protein: CASSLRGAGNTIYF

J gene: TRBJ2-3
V gene: TRBV14
CDR3 protein: CASSGPDPGPGPTDTQYF

J gene: TRBJ1-1
V gene: TRBV27
CDR3 protein: CASSFAGSTEAFF

J gene: TRBJ1-4
V gene: TRBV4-3
CDR3 protein: CASSQGHNDLANEKLFF

J gene: TRBJ2-3
V gene: TRBV10-1
CDR3 protein: CASRGTGGDLRTQYF

J gene: TRBJ2-3
V gene: TRBV5-4
CDR3 protein: CAIPRVAPETDTQYF

J gene: TRBJ2-3
V gene: TRBV7-7
CDR3 protein: CASSPGGVGDTQYF

J gene: TRBJ2-2
V gene: TRBV20-1
CDR3 protein: CSAQYGELFF

J gene: TRBJ2-1
V gene: TRBV5-1
CDR3 protein: CASSLDGASLYNEQFF